The 26 T cell receptor beta chains listed next were all sequenced from one sample in a study of T cell changes during pregnancy in multiple sclerosis. TCRdb's copy holds only in-frame clones and misses some; the assay was immunoSEQ multiplex PCR. Among fewer than 85,000 clones, around 92% were seen once, and the ten largest hold 2.8%. Sequenced material: peripheral blood, taken in the third trimester of pregnancy. All receptors come from a female donor in good health, enrolled as a control in a pregnancy study.

The V call is TRBV7-9, the J call TRBJ2-6; a weak D match, TRBD2 (6 bases). V was trimmed by 3 bases and J by 0 bases, leaving 6 bases between them. The CDR3 extends over 15 amino acids. CDR1 is SEHNR and CDR2 is FQNEAQ in the germline V gene (reference sequence). The DNA of the CDR3 is TGTGCCAGCAGCTTCGGGGGCTCTGGGGCCAACGTCCTGACTTTC. Protein product: CASSFGGSGANVLTF.

The V gene is TRBV7-9, the J gene TRBJ2-1; 10 positions match TRBD2. Germline V gene lookup returns CDR1 SEHNR and CDR2 FQNEAQ (reference sequence). V lost 5 bases to trimming and J lost 9 bases; unmatched junction nucleotides: 16. The CDR3 totals 17 residues. The CDR3 loop is CASSPMGVAGGQGEQFF. The CDR3 DNA is TGTGCCAGCAGCCCCATGGGGGTAGCGGGGGGCCAGGGTGAGCAGTTCTTC.

CDR3 coding DNA: TGTGCCTCCCGGGGGAACACTGAAGCTTTCTTT. The encoded protein is CASRGNTEAFF. The rearrangement joins TRBV2 to TRBJ1-1; D is ambiguous. This CDR3 is 11 amino acids long. Trimming cost V 11 bases and J 1 base, with 8 bases left between them. Germline V CDR1 and CDR2: SNHLY, FYNNEI.

The chain couples TRBV4-3 to TRBJ2-3; 10 nucleotides match TRBD2. Germline values: CDR1 LGHNA, CDR2 YSLEER. The CDR3 covers 17 residues. V trimming: 0 bases; J trimming: 5 bases; junction bases outside the gene matches: 8. As DNA, the CDR3 is TGCGCCAGCAGCCAAGATCTTGGACTAGCGGAAAAAGATACGCAGTATTTT. The encoded protein is CASSQDLGLAEKDTQYF.

This rearrangement joins TRBV7-6 to TRBJ2-2; possible D gene TRBD2, 5 bases. Germline CDR1 SGHVS, CDR2 FNYEAQ. CDR3 length: 11 amino acids. The ends were cut back, 7 bases at V and 7 bases at J, with 7 bases in the middle. In nucleotides, the CDR3 is TGTGCCAGCACCGACTACGGGGAGCTGTTTTTT. It is translated as CASTDYGELFF. The variable domain in full, completed from reference TRBV7-6 and TRBJ2-2, reads GAGVSQSPRYKVTKRGQDVALRCDPISGHVSLYWYRQALGQGPEFLTYFNYEAQQDKSGLPNDRFSAERPEGSISTLTIQRTEQRDSAMYRCASTDYGELFFGEGSRLTVL.

The chain employs TRBV7-9 and TRBJ2-1; tentative D call: TRBD1 (6 bases). The CDR3 runs 16 residues. Trimming stripped 5 bases from V and 3 bases from J, with 17 bases between. Germline-derived CDR1 and CDR2 are SEHNR and FQNEAQ (reference sequence). CDR3 loop: CASSLNWGPFYNEQFF. Written as DNA, the CDR3 is TGTGCCAGCAGCCTTAATTGGGGGCCCTTCTACAATGAGCAGTTCTTC.

The CDR3 region is CASSLQTAYNSPLHF. The CDR3 coding sequence is TGTGCCAGCAGTTTACAGACAGCCTATAATTCACCCCTCCACTTT. The chain uses TRBV28 and TRBJ1-6; tentatively, D is TRBD1 (5 bases). Trimming took off 2 bases at V and 2 bases at J, with 7 bases between the two ends. CDR1 and CDR2 (germline): MDHEN, SYDVKM. This CDR3 comprises 15 residues.

The rearrangement uses TRBV27 and TRBJ2-5; no clear D gene. The ends were cut back, 4 bases at V and 2 bases at J, with 8 bases in the middle. The CDR3 sequence is 13 residues long. The germline V gene encodes CDR1 MNHEY and CDR2 SMNVEV (reference sequence). For the CDR3, the DNA is TGTGCCAGCAGTTCGTATGTTCAAGAGACCCAGTACTTC. Its translation: CASSSYVQETQYF.

The chain is built from TRBV5-1 and TRBJ2-5; 10 nucleotides agree with TRBD2. The germline V gene has CDR1 SGHRS and CDR2 YFSETQ. With V trimmed by 0 bases and J by 2 bases, 10 bases remained unmatched. The CDR3 is made up of 18 amino acids. The DNA of the CDR3 is TGCGCCAGCAGCTTGGAGGCGGCTAGCGGGGGAGGGCAAGAGACCCAGTACTTC. Translation: CASSLEAASGGGQETQYF.

This clone was seen a few times. CDR3 DNA sequence: TGTGCCAGCACCCCTTTGACCACAGGGATGTCCCCCTACGAGCAGTACTTC. Translating it yields CASTPLTTGMSPYEQYF. V and J are TRBV28 and TRBJ2-7; possible D gene TRBD1, 6 bases. Germline CDR1 is MDHEN and CDR2 is SYDVKM. The V and J ends lost 7 bases and 2 bases respectively, with 24 bases between them. The CDR3 runs 17 residues.

The rearrangement joins TRBV7-8 to TRBJ2-7, with TRBD1 matching over 9 bases. Germline CDR1 reads SGHVS; CDR2 reads FQNEAQ. The trim removed 7 bases at V and 4 bases at J, leaving 5 bases unmatched. The CDR3 runs 13 residues. DNA for the CDR3: TGTGCCAGCACGACGACAGGGGGTTACGAGCAGTACTTC. Translation gives CASTTTGGYEQYF.

The rearrangement links TRBV5-4 to TRBJ2-2; D perhaps matches TRBD2 (6 bases). V was pared by 0 bases and J by 0 bases, with 6 bases between. CDR1 and CDR2 (germline): SGHNT, YYREEE (reference sequence). The CDR3 extends over 15 amino acids. The CDR3 DNA reads TGTGCCAGCAGCTTGGGCGGGGCGAACACCGGGGAGCTGTTTTTT. This translates into CASSLGGANTGELFF.

The V and J genes are TRBV19 and TRBJ2-2; 9 bases line up with TRBD1. The CDR3 covers 14 residues. V dropped 5 bases and J dropped 4; count of bases not matched to a gene: 2. Germline CDR1 and CDR2: LNHDA and SQIVND (reference sequence). CDR3 bases: TGTGCCAGTAGTTGGGACAGGGTCACCGGGGAGCTGTTTTTT. Its translation: CASSWDRVTGELFF.

Comments on this clone: The junction does not match germline at one end; this may be a read error. V and J are TRBV6-6 and TRBJ1-3, with a tentative D call TRBD1 (6 bases). In germline, CDR1 is MNHNY, CDR2 SVGAGI (reference sequence). The CDR3 is 11 residues long. The CDR3 region is CASSTGSHRRF. The CDR3 DNA reads as TGTGCCAGCAGTACAGGGTCCCACAGGAGATTT.

The V call is TRBV5-4, the J call TRBJ2-7, with D perhaps TRBD2 (6 bases). V shed 1 base and J shed 1 base, with 12 bases lying between them. From germline, CDR1 is SGHNT and CDR2 YYREEE (reference sequence). This CDR3 spans 15 amino acids. The CDR3 spells CASSLITGRSYEQYF. The CDR3 DNA reads as TGTGCCAGCAGCTTGATAACGGGGAGGTCCTACGAGCAGTACTTC.

The chain joins TRBV7-7 to TRBJ2-7; 12 bases are shared with TRBD2. V lost 5 bases and J lost 2; bases outside the gene matches: 7. CDR1 is SSHAT, CDR2 FNYEAQ, per germline (reference sequence). The CDR3 contains 16 residues. The CDR3 sequence: CASSPPASGGAYEQYF. In DNA, the CDR3 is TGTGCCAGCAGCCCCCCTGCTAGCGGGGGGGCCTACGAGCAGTACTTC.

This chain joins TRBV7-9 and TRBJ2-1, with 7 bases aligning to TRBD2. Germline-derived CDR1 and CDR2 are SEHNR and FQNEAQ (reference sequence). J lost 2 bases, V lost 5 bases, and 6 bases had no gene match. The CDR3 sequence is 15 residues long. CDR3 amino acids: CASSPTSLAYNEQFF. The CDR3, as DNA: TGTGCCAGCAGCCCGACTAGCCTCGCCTACAATGAGCAGTTCTTC.

The chain is built from TRBV5-4 and TRBJ2-5; 11 bases align to TRBD2. CDR1 and CDR2 (germline): SGHNT, YYREEE (reference sequence). V gave up 1 base and J gave up 1 base; unmatched junction bases: 3. This CDR3 region has 16 residues. CDR3: CASSLPGTSGQETQYF. CDR3 nucleotides: TGTGCCAGCAGCTTGCCCGGGACTAGCGGCCAAGAGACCCAGTACTTC. Complete variable domain (other parts from reference TRBV5-4 and TRBJ2-5): ETGVTQSPTHLIKTRGQQVTLRCSSQSGHNTVSWYQQALGQGPQFIFQYYREEENGRGNFPPRFSGLQFPNYSSELNVNALELDDSALYLCASSLPGTSGQETQYFGPGTRLLVL.

In this sample, this clone turned up once. This chain connects TRBV10-3 to TRBJ1-2; 8 bases fit TRBD1. Unmatched junction bases numbered 9, after V lost 7 bases and J lost 8 bases. The CDR3 extends over 13 amino acids. CDR1 is ENHRY, CDR2 SYGVKD, per germline. This CDR3 reads CAITPGQGYGYTF. CDR3 bases: TGTGCCATCACCCCCGGACAGGGTTACGGCTACACCTTC.

This chain joins TRBV27 and TRBJ1-1; D is possibly TRBD1 (5 bases). Germline V gene sequence: CDR1 MNHEY, CDR2 SMNVEV (reference sequence). V was shortened by 6 bases and J by 4 bases, with 12 bases between the two germline ends. The CDR3 has 13 residues. CDR3 residues: CASSRGGVTEAFF. DNA for the CDR3: TGTGCCAGCAGCCGGGGAGGGGTCACTGAAGCTTTCTTT.

This clone showed up just once. The J gene is TRBJ2-5, the V gene TRBV27; 14 bases map to TRBD2. This CDR3 spans 15 amino acids. Germline CDR1 MNHEY, CDR2 SMNVEV (reference sequence). V was clipped by 6 bases and J by 5 bases; unmatched bases: 5. CDR3 coding DNA: TGTGCCAGCAGCCCAGGGACTAGCGGGAGCGAGACCCAGTACTTC. Translating gives CASSPGTSGSETQYF.

The V gene is TRBV4-2, the J gene TRBJ2-2, with 12 nucleotides matching TRBD2. The CDR3 sequence is 17 residues long. The germline V gene has CDR1 LGHNA and CDR2 YNFKEQ. Trimming removed 0 bases from V and 7 bases from J; junction bases left unmatched: 6. CDR3 sequence reads: CASSQDLAGGLGGELFF. The CDR3 DNA sequence: TGTGCCAGCAGCCAAGATCTAGCGGGGGGGCTAGGCGGGGAGCTGTTTTTT.

The rearrangement links TRBV11-1 to TRBJ1-5; D is uncertain. This CDR3 has 14 residues. Germline V gene lookup returns CDR1 SGHAT and CDR2 FQDESV (reference sequence). V lost 2 bases and J lost 7, with 12 bases in between. This chain's CDR3 is CASSLTGSGQPQHF. The CDR3 DNA reads TGTGCCAGCAGCTTAACGGGGAGCGGGCAGCCCCAGCATTTT.

This clone was seen only a few times. The chain is built from TRBV29-1 and TRBJ2-7, with D unclear. The CDR3 is 12 amino acids. Looked up from germline, CDR1 is SQVTM and CDR2 is ANQGSEA. The V end lost 4 bases, the J end lost 3 bases, and 10 bases lay between the germline ends. The DNA of the CDR3 is TGCAGCGTTGCTGGCTCAGGCTACGAGCAGTACTTC. Its translation is CSVAGSGYEQYF.

V gene TRBV18 combines with J gene TRBJ1-2; D possibly corresponds to TRBD1 (5 bases). V lost 4 bases, J lost 5 bases, and 14 bases lay in between. Germline V gene lookup returns CDR1 KGHSH and CDR2 LQKENI. The CDR3 runs to 14 residues. The CDR3: CASSLAGFQYGYTF. CDR3 DNA: TGTGCCAGCTCACTGGCAGGGTTCCAATATGGCTACACCTTC.

The chain's CDR3 is CASSPQRDSPYGYTF. CDR3 nucleotides: TGTGCCAGCTCACCTCAAAGGGACAGCCCTTATGGCTACACCTTC. The rearrangement uses TRBV18 and TRBJ1-2; TRBD1 aligns across 7 bases. This CDR3 is built from 15 residues. Trimming removed 3 bases from V and 5 bases from J; junction bases left unmatched: 9. Germline V gives CDR1 KGHSH, CDR2 LQKENI.